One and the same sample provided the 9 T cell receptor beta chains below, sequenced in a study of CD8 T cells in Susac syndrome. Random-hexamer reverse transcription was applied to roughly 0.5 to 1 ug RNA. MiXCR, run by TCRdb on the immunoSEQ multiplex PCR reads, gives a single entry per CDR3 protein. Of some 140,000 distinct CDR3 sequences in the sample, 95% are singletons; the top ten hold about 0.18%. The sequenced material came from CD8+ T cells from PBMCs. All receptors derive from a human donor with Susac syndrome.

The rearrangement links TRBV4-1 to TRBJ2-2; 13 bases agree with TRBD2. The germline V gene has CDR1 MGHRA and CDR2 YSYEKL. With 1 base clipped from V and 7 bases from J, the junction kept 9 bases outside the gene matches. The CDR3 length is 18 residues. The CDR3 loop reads CASSQGPGLAGAGGELFF. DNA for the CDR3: TGCGCCAGCAGCCAAGGGCCCGGACTAGCGGGAGCTGGCGGGGAGCTGTTTTTT.

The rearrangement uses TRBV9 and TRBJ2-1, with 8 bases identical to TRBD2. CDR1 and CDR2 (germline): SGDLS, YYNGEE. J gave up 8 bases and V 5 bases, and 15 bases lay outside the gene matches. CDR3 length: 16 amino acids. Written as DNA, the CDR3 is TGTGCCAGCAGTGACCCGACAGACTCCGGGGGGGATGAGCAGTTCTTC. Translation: CASSDPTDSGGDEQFF. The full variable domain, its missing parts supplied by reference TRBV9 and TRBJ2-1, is DSGVTQTPKHLITATGQRVTLRCSPRSGDLSVYWYQQSLDQGLQFLIQYYNGEERAKGNILERFSAQQFPDLHSELNLSSLELGDSALYFCASSDPTDSGGDEQFFGPGTRLTVL.

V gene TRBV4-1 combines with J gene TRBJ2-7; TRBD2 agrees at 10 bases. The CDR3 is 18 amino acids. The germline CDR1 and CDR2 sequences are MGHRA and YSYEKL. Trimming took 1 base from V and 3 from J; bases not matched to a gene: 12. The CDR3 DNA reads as TGCGCCAGCAGCCAAGGGGGTCCCGGACTAGCGGCAATCTACGAGCAGTACTTC. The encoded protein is CASSQGGPGLAAIYEQYF.

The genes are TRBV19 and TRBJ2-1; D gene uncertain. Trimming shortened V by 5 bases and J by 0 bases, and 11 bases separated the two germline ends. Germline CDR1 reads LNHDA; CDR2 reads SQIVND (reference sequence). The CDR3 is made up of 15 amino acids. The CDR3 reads CASSPDISSYNEQFF. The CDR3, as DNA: TGTGCCAGTAGTCCAGACATTAGCTCCTACAATGAGCAGTTCTTC.

The CDR3 sequence is CASSLTSGATDTQYF. DNA for the CDR3: TGTGCCAGCAGTTTGACTAGCGGGGCCACAGATACGCAGTATTTT. The V call is TRBV6-5, the J call TRBJ2-3; TRBD2 matches 11 bases. Losses at the gene ends were 4 bases for V and 2 bases for J; bases not matched to a gene: 2. Germline V gene sequence: CDR1 MNHEY, CDR2 SVGAGI. The CDR3 runs 15 residues.

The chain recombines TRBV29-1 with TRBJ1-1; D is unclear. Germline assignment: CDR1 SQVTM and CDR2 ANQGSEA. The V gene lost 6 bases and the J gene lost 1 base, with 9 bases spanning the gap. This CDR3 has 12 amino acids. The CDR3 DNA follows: TGCAGCGTCTGGACCGAGAACACTGAAGCTTTCTTT. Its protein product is CSVWTENTEAFF.

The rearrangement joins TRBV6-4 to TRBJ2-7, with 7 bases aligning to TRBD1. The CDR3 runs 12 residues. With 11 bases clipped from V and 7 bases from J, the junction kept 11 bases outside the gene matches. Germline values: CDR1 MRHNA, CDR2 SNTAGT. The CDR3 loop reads CARSGGENEQYF. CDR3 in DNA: TGTGCCCGTTCAGGGGGTGAGAATGAGCAGTACTTC.

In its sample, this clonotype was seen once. CDR3 sequence (DNA): TGTGCCAGCAGCCCGCTGGAGGACGCAGATACGCAGTATTTT. It specifies CASSPLEDADTQYF. J is TRBJ2-3 and V is TRBV7-9; D may be TRBD2 (5 bases). Trimming removed 5 bases at V and 4 bases at J, with 13 bases between. The CDR3 contains 14 residues. Germline V gene sequence: CDR1 SEHNR, CDR2 FQNEAQ (reference sequence).

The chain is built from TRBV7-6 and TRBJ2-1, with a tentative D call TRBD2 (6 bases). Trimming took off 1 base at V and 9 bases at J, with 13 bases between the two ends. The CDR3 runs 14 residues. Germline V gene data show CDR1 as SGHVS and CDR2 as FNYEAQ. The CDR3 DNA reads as TGTGCCAGCAGCTTAGGCGGGGCTGGGGGTGAGCAGTTCTTC. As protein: CASSLGGAGGEQFF.